This T cell receptor beta chain is drawn from a study of blood T cell repertoires in COVID-19. Assay used: immunoSEQ multiplex PCR; TCRdb lists only in-frame clones, some missing. The sample lists roughly 25,000 clones; around 90% were seen once. Per germline, CDR1 MNHEY and CDR2 SMNVEV (reference sequence). This CDR3 is built from 14 residues. V was clipped by 6 bases and J by 1 base, with 11 bases between them. The chain recombines TRBV27 with TRBJ2-3; D gene ambiguous. This sequence was found in a man aged 70-80 years with acute or convalescent COVID-19. The source material was peripheral blood. The CDR3, as DNA: TGTGCCAGCAGCTCCCCCTTCCGCACAGATACGCAGTATTTT. Its translation: CASSSPFRTDTQYF.